A selection of T cell receptor beta chains follows, all from one sample in a study of human T cells and chemical hapten exposure. TCRdb itself ran the RACE reads through MiXCR, one entry per CDR3 protein. The repertoire holds 30,000 to 40,000 distinct CDR3 sequences, with more than 8% as singletons. This specimen was whole blood, taken in connection with sensitization to the hapten diphenylcyclopropenone (DPC). Every receptor here comes from a middle-aged man with alopecia areata. Some clones in this sample may be carry-over from other donors' samples. Both conserved end residues are part of each CDR3. The order of the fields is J gene, D gene, clone size, V gene, CDR3 protein, CDR3 DNA. D genes are given only for firm matches. Clone size is shown for a subset of rows, as once, few, many or a class of expanded clone.

TRBJ1-5 | . | many | TRBV19 | CASSIDRVKLPQHF | TGTGCCAGTAGTATAGATCGAGTAAAGTTGCCCCAGCATTTT
TRBJ1-1 | . | . | TRBV6-2/TRBV6-3 | CASSYQAAAFF | TGTGCCAGCAGTTACCAGGCAGCAGCTTTCTTT
TRBJ2-2 | . | many | TRBV29-1 | CSVGQSGGELFF | TGCAGCGTAGGACAGTCCGGCGGGGAGCTGTTTTTT
TRBJ2-3 | . | few | TRBV6-1 | CASSDVGLATDTQYF | TGTGCCAGCAGTGATGTGGGCCTGGCAACAGATACGCAGTATTTT
TRBJ2-3 | TRBD2 | many | TRBV4-3 | CASSQGGSGSTDTQYF | TGCGCCAGCAGCCAAGGCGGGAGTGGGAGCACAGATACGCAGTATTTT
TRBJ1-2 | . | many | TRBV5-1 | CASSLARGPSNYGYTF | TGCGCCAGCAGCTTGGCTCGGGGACCGTCGAACTATGGCTACACCTTC
TRBJ1-5 | . | . | TRBV7-8 | CASSSADSYQPQHF | TGTGCCAGCAGCTCCGCCGACTCGTATCAGCCCCAGCATTTT
TRBJ2-5 | . | . | TRBV10-2 | CASREPQETQYF | TGCGCCAGCAGAGAGCCCCAAGAGACCCAGTACTTC
TRBJ2-7 | . | many | TRBV6-5 | CASSYGRSQQYF | TGTGCCAGCAGTTACGGCAGGTCGCAGCAGTACTTC
TRBJ2-4 | . | many | TRBV4-1 | CASSQDGAGGGKNIQYF | TGCGCCAGCAGCCAAGATGGGGCAGGGGGAGGCAAAAACATTCAGTACTTC
TRBJ2-2 | . | . | TRBV24-1 | CATSDFGGRITGELFF | TGTGCCACCAGTGATTTCGGAGGCAGGATTACCGGGGAGCTGTTTTTT
TRBJ2-1 | . | few | TRBV19 | CASSIVGYNEQFF | TGTGCCAGTAGTATAGTGGGGTACAATGAGCAGTTCTTC
TRBJ2-5 | . | many | TRBV2 | CASRRDSETQYF | TGTGCCAGCAGGCGGGATTCAGAGACCCAGTACTTC
TRBJ2-5 | . | many | TRBV11-3 | CASSGATQETQYF | TGTGCCAGCAGCGGAGCTACTCAAGAGACCCAGTACTTC